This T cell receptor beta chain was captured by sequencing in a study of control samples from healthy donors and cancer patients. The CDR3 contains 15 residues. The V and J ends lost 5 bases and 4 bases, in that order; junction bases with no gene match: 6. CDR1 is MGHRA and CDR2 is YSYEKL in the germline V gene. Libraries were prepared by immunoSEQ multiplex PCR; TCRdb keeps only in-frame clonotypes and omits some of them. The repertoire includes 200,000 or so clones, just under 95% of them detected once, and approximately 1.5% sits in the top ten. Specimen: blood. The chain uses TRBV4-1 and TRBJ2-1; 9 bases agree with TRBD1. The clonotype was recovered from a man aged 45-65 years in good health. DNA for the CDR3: TGCGCCAGCAGCGTACAGGGGGCAGGGTACAATGAGCAGTTCTTC. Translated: CASSVQGAGYNEQFF.